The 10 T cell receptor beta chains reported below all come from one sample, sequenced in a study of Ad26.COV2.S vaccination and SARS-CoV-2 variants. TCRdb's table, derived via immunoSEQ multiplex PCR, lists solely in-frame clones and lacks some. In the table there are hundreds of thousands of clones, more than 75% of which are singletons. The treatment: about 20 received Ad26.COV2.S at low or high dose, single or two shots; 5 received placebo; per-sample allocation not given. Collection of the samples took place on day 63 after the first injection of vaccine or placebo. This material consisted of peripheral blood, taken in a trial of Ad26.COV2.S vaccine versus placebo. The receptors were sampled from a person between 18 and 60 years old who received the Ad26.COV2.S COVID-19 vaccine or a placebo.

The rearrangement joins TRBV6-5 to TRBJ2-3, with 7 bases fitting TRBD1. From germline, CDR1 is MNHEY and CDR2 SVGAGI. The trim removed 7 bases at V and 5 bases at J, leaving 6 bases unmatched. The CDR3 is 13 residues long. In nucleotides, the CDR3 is TGTGCCAGCAAAGACAGGGTCTTAGATACGCAGTATTTT. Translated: CASKDRVLDTQYF.

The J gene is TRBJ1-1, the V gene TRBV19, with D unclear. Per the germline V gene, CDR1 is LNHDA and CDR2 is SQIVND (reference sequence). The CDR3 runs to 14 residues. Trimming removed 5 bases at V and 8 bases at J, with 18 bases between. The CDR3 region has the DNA TGTGCCAGTAGTTTAGGGATGGGCTTGGGAGAAGCTTTCTTT. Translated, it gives CASSLGMGLGEAFF.

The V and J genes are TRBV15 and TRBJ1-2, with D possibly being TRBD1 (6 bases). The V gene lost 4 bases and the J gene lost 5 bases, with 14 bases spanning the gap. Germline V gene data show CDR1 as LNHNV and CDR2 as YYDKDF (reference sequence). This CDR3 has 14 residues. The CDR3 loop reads CATSKSGEWYGYTF. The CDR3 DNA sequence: TGTGCCACCAGCAAGTCAGGGGAATGGTATGGCTACACCTTC.

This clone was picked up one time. This CDR3 is CASSPYEFSSYNEQFF. CDR3 bases: TGTGCCAGCAGCCCCTACGAGTTTAGCTCCTACAATGAGCAGTTCTTC. The chain carries TRBV7-3 and TRBJ2-1; no clear D. The V end was cut by 5 bases, the J end by 0 bases, with 14 bases between. The CDR3 loop spans 16 amino acids. CDR1 and CDR2 (germline): SGHTA, FQGTGA.

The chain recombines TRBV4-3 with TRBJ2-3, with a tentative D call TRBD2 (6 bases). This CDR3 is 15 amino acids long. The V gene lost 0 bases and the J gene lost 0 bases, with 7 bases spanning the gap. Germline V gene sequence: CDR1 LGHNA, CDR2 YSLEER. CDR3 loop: CASSQDGGSTDTQYF. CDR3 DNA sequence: TGCGCCAGCAGCCAAGACGGGGGAAGCACAGATACGCAGTATTTT.

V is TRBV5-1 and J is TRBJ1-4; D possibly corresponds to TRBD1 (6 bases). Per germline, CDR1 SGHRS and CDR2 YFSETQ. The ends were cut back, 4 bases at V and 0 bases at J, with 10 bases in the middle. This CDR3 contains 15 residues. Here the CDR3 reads CASSRTAATNEKLFF. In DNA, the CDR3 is TGCGCCAGCAGCCGGACAGCAGCAACTAATGAAAAACTGTTTTTT.

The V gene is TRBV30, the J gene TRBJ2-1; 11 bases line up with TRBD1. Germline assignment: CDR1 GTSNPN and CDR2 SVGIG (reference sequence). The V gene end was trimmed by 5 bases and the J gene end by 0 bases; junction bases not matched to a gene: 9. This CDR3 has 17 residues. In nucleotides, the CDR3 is TGTGCCTGGTCCCGGGACAGGGGGTCGAGCTCCTACAATGAGCAGTTCTTC. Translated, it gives CAWSRDRGSSSYNEQFF.

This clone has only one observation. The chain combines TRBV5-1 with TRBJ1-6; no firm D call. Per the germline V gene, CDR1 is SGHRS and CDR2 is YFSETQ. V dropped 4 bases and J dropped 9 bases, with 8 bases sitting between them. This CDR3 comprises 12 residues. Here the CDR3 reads CASSGLGSPLHF. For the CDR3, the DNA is TGCGCCAGCAGCGGCTTAGGTTCACCCCTCCACTTT.

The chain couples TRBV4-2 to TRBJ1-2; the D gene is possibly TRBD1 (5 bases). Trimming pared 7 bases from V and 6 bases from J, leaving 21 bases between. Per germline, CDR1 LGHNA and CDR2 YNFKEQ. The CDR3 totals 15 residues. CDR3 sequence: CASNSEWDGVDGYTF. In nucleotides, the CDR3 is TGTGCCAGCAATTCAGAGTGGGACGGGGTTGATGGCTACACCTTC.

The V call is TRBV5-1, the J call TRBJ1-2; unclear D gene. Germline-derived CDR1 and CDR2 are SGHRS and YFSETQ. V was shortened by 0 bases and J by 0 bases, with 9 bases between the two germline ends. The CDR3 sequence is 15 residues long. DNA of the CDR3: TGCGCCAGCAGCTTGGGGACGGGAGCTAACTATGGCTACACCTTC. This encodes CASSLGTGANYGYTF.